The 10 T cell receptor beta chains below all came from one sample that was sequenced in a study of control samples from healthy donors and cancer patients. The assay was immunoSEQ multiplex PCR, and TCRdb's table has in-frame clones only and misses some. The sample shows about 20,000 clones, around 83% of them seen only once. Sequenced material: PBMCs. The receptors were sampled from a man in his sixties with head and neck cancer.

The chain has TRBV27 and TRBJ2-1; 7 nucleotides match TRBD1. CDR3 length: 12 amino acids. Germline V gene lookup returns CDR1 MNHEY and CDR2 SMNVEV (reference sequence). V shed 5 bases, J shed 10 bases, and the junction held 5 bases outside the gene matches. The chain's CDR3 is CASSRQGGEQFF. The DNA for the CDR3 is TGTGCCAGCAGTCGACAGGGTGGCGAGCAGTTCTTC.

The chain employs TRBV24-1 and TRBJ2-5; D is possibly TRBD1 (6 bases). Trimming took 8 bases from V and 5 from J, leaving 11 bases between them. Germline CDR1 reads KGHDR; CDR2 reads SFDVKD. The CDR3 spans 12 residues. The CDR3 DNA sequence: TGTGCCACCAATTGGGGGCTGGAGACCCAGTACTTC. Translation: CATNWGLETQYF.

This CDR3 reads CASSYSPTYEQYF. In DNA form, the CDR3 reads TGTGCCAGCAGTTACTCCCCCACCTACGAGCAGTACTTC. The J gene is TRBJ2-7, the V gene TRBV6-5; D call uncertain. Germline assignment: CDR1 MNHEY and CDR2 SVGAGI. V was cut by 0 bases and J by 2 bases, with 5 bases left in between. The CDR3 is 13 amino acids.

The CDR3 region is CASSDPGGTYNEQFF. The CDR3 nucleotides are TGTGCCAGCAGTGACCCAGGGGGCACCTACAATGAGCAGTTCTTC. The chain joins TRBV2 to TRBJ2-1; TRBD1 agrees at 8 bases. The V gene's germline CDR1 is SNHLY and CDR2 FYNNEI. The CDR3 has 15 amino acids. V was pared by 3 bases and J by 2 bases, with 3 bases of the junction left unmatched.

This clone has more than one count but fewer than ten. V gene TRBV7-2 combines with J gene TRBJ2-2; D is unclear. CDR3 length equals 13 residues. V was cut by 1 base and J by 6 bases, with 6 bases left in between. The V gene's germline CDR1 is SGHTA and CDR2 FQGNSA. In DNA form, the CDR3 reads TGTGCCAGCAGCTTAGAGCTTCCCGGGGAGCTGTTTTTT. Translated, it gives CASSLELPGELFF.

This chain joins TRBV11-2 and TRBJ2-7, with 8 bases fitting TRBD2. This CDR3 contains 15 residues. After removal of 5 bases from V and 5 bases from J, the junction contained 11 bases not matched to a gene. Germline V gene lookup returns CDR1 SGHAT and CDR2 FQNNGV. The CDR3 spells CASSGLAPRRNEQYF. CDR3 DNA: TGTGCCAGCAGCGGACTAGCTCCGAGAAGGAACGAGCAGTACTTC.

The CDR3 protein is CSARDRGRRGTDTQYF. The DNA of the CDR3 is TGCAGCGCCCGGGACAGGGGGCGACGGGGGACAGATACGCAGTATTTT. The chain combines TRBV29-1 with TRBJ2-3, with 12 nucleotides matching TRBD1. Germline V CDR1 and CDR2: SQVTM, ANQGSEA. There are 16 residues in the CDR3. V gave up 7 bases and J gave up 3 bases; unmatched junction bases: 11.

This sequence joins TRBV9 and TRBJ2-3; TRBD2 agrees at 11 bases. Trimming cost V 2 bases and J 4 bases; bases outside gene matches: 12. Germline assignment: CDR1 SGDLS and CDR2 YYNGEE. This CDR3 spans 18 amino acids. The CDR3 here is CASSVFSHLAGGSDTQYF. DNA for the CDR3: TGTGCCAGCAGCGTGTTTAGCCACTTAGCGGGAGGGTCAGATACGCAGTATTTT.

V usage is TRBV7-9 and J usage is TRBJ1-5; D is undetermined. V was shortened by 1 base and J by 2 bases, with 0 bases between the two germline ends. Germline V gives CDR1 SEHNR, CDR2 FQNEAQ (reference sequence). The CDR3 is 12 amino acids. CDR3 bases: TGTGCCAGCAGCTTAGGCAATCAGCCCCAGCATTTT. Translating it yields CASSLGNQPQHF.

V and J are TRBV5-4 and TRBJ1-2; D is possibly TRBD1 (6 bases). Trimming took off 5 bases at V and 7 bases at J, with 18 bases between the two ends. The germline gives CDR1 SGHNT, CDR2 YYREEE (reference sequence). The CDR3 totals 14 residues. For the CDR3, the DNA is TGTGCCAGCAGACGGAAGGGGGAGGCGGTTGGCTACACCTTC. This sequence encodes CASRRKGEAVGYTF.